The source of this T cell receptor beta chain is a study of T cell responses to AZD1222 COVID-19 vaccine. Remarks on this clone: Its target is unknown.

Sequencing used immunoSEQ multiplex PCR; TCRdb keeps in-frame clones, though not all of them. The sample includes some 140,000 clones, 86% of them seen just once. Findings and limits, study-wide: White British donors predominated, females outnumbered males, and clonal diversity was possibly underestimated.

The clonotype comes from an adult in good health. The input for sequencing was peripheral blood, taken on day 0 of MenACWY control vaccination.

In DNA, the CDR3 is TGCGCCAGCAGCTTGAGGACAGGGAAGACTGAAGCTTTCTTT. Amino acid sequence: CASSLRTGKTEAFF. The rearrangement uses TRBV5-1 and TRBJ1-1, with TRBD1 identical over 8 bases. V was pared by 1 base and J by 5 bases, with 4 bases of the junction left unmatched. Per the germline V gene, CDR1 is SGHRS and CDR2 is YFSETQ. This CDR3 spans 14 amino acids.